The clone carrying this TCR beta chain was recorded a few times. The CDR3 consists of 14 residues. These data originate in a study of blood T cell repertoires in COVID-19. Study-level information: COVID-19 samples collected from the United States, Italy and Spain covered acute and convalescent phases. The analysed material was cDNA or gDNA that came from T cells, B-cell-depleted T cells, or PBMCs.

Per the authors' pipeline: Amplification from reference gene primers served as the basis for estimated nucleated cell counts. This table comes from immunoSEQ multiplex PCR, and its TCRdb copy is limited to in-frame clones, with some not included. The V and J calls and the clone size are those of that table, but D and trimming were determined from the DNA. Seen here are 150,000 to 200,000 clones, under 90% observed once, and the top ten hold about 19%. The genes are TRBV21-1 and TRBJ2-3; TRBD1, as called in the table, went unchecked against the DNA. TRBV21-1 is a listed pseudogene. This sequence was found in a woman aged 80 or older with acute or convalescent COVID-19. Sequencing used peripheral blood. The CDR3: CASSATDLTDTQYF. The CDR3 DNA reads as TGTGCCAGCAGCGCGACAGACCTCACAGATACGCAGTATTTT.